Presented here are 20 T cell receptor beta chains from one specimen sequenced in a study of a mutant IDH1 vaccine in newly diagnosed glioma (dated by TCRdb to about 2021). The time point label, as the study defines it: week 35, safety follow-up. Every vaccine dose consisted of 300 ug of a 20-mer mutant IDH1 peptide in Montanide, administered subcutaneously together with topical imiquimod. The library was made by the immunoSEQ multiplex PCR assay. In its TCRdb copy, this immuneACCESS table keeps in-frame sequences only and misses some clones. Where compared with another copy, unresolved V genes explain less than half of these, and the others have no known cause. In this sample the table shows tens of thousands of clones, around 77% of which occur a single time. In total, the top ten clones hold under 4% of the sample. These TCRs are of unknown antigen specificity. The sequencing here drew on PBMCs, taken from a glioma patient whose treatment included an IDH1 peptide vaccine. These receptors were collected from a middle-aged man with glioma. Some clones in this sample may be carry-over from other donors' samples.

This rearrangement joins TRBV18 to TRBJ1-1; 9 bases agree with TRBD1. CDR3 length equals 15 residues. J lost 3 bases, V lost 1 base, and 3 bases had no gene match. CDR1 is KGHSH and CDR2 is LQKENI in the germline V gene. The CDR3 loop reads CASSPLQGADTEAFF. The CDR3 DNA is TGTGCCAGCTCACCACTACAGGGGGCGGACACTGAAGCTTTCTTT.

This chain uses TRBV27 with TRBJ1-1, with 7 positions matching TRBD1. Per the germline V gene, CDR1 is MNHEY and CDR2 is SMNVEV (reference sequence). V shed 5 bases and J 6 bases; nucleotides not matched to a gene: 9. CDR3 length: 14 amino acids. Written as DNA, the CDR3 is TGTGCCAGCAGTACGATAGGGGGCCCACCTGAAGCTTTCTTT. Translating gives CASSTIGGPPEAFF.

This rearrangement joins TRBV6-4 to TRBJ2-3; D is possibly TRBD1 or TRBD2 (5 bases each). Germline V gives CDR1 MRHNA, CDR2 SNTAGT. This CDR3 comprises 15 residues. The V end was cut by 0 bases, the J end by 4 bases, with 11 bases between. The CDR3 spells CASSDSIGAPDTQYF. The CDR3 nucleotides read TGTGCCAGCAGTGACTCGATCGGGGCGCCAGATACGCAGTATTTT.

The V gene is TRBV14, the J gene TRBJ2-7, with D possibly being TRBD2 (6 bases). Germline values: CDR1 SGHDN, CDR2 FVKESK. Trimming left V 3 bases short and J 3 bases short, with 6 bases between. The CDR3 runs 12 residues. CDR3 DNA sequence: TGTGCCAGCAGCCAGGGGGGCTACGAGCAGTACTTC. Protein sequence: CASSQGGYEQYF.

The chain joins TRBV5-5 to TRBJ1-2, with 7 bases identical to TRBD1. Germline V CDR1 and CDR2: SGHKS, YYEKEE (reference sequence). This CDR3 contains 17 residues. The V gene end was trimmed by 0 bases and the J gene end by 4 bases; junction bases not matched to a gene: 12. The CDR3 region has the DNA TGTGCCAGCAGCTTGGTCCCCTTGGCAGGGGGTTCCTATGGCTACACCTTC. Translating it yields CASSLVPLAGGSYGYTF.

The CDR3 DNA reads TGTGCCAGCTCACCACCGGGACAGGGCCTGGGGTATGGCTACACCTTC. Translating gives CASSPPGQGLGYGYTF. This rearrangement joins TRBV18 to TRBJ1-2; TRBD1 aligns across 9 bases. This CDR3 contains 16 residues. V trimming: 0 bases; J trimming: 5 bases; junction bases outside the gene matches: 7. Per germline, CDR1 KGHSH and CDR2 LQKENI.

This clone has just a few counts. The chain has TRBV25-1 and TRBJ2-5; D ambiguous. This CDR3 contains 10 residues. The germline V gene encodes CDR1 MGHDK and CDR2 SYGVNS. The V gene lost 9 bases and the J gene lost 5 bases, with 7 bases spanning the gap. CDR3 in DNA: TGTGCCAGTCTAGGCGAGACCCAGTACTTC. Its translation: CASLGETQYF. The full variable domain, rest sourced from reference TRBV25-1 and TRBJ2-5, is EADIYQTPRYLVIGTGKKITLECSQTMGHDKMYWYQQDPGMELHLIHYSYGVNSTEKGDLSSESTVSRIRTEHFPLTLESARPSHTSQYLCASLGETQYFGPGTRLLVL.

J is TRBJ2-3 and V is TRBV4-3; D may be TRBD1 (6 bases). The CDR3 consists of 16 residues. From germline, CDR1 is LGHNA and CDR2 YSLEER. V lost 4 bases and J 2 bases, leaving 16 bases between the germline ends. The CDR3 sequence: CASSLEGGQYTDTQYF. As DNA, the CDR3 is TGCGCCAGCAGCCTCGAAGGGGGTCAGTACACAGATACGCAGTATTTT.

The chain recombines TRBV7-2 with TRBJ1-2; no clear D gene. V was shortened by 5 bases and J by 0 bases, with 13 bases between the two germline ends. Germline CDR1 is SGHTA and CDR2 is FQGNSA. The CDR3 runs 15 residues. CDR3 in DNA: TGTGCCAGCAGCCCATTCTCTACGGCTAACTATGGCTACACCTTC. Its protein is CASSPFSTANYGYTF.

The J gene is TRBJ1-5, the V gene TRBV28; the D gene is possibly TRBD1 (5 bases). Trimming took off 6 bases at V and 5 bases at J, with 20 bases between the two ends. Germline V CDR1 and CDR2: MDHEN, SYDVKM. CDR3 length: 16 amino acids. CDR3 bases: TGTGCCAGCAGACCCACCGGGAGGGGATTGGATCAGCCCCAGCATTTT. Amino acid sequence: CASRPTGRGLDQPQHF.

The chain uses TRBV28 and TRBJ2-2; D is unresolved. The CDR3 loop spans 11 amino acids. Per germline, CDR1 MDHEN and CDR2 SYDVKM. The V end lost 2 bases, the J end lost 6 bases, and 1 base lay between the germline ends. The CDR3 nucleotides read TGTGCCAGCAGTTTAGCCGGGGAGCTGTTTTTT. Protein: CASSLAGELFF.

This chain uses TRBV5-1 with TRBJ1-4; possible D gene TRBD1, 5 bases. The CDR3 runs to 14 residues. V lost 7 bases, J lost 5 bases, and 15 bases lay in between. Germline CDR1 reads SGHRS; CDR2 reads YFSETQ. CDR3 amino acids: CASSPGLRNEKLFF. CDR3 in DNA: TGCGCCAGCTCCCCGGGACTGCGAAATGAAAAACTGTTTTTT.

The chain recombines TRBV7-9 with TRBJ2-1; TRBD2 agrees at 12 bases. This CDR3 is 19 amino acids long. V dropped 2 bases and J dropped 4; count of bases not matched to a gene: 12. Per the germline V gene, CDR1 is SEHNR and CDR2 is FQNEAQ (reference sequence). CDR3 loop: CASSLSLAGGPRGYNEQFF. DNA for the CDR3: TGTGCCAGCAGCTTAAGTCTAGCGGGGGGGCCGAGGGGATACAATGAGCAGTTCTTC.

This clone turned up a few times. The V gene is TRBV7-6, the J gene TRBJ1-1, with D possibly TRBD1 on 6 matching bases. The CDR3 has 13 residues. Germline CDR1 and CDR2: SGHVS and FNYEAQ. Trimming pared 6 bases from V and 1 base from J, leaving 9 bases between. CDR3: CASSHRENTEAFF. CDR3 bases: TGTGCCAGCAGTCACAGGGAGAACACTGAAGCTTTCTTT. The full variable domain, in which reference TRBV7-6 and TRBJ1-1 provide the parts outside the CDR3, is GAGVSQSPRYKVTKRGQDVALRCDPISGHVSLYWYRQALGQGPEFLTYFNYEAQQDKSGLPNDRFSAERPEGSISTLTIQRTEQRDSAMYRCASSHRENTEAFFGQGTRLTVV.

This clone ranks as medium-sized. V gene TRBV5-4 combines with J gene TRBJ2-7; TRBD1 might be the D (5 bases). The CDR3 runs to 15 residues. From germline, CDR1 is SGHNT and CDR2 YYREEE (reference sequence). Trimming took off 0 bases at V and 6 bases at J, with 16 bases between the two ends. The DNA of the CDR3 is TGTGCCAGCAGCTTGGGGGCAGGGCCTAGGAGCGAGCAGTACTTC. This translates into CASSLGAGPRSEQYF.

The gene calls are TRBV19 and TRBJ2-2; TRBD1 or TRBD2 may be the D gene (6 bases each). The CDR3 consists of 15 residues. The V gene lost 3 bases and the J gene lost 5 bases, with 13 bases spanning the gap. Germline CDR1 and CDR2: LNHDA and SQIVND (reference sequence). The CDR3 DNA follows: TGTGCCAGTAGTATTAGTACGGGGGCAACCGGGGAGCTGTTTTTT. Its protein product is CASSISTGATGELFF.

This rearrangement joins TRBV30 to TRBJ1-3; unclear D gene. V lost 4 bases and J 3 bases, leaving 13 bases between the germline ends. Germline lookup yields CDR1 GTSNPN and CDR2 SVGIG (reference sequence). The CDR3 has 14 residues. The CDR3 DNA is TGTGCCTGGACCCCGGGGTATCTTGGAAACACCATATATTTT. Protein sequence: CAWTPGYLGNTIYF. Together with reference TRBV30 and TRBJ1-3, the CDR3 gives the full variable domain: SQTIHQWPATLVQPVGSPLSLECTVEGTSNPNLYWYRQAAGRGLQLLFYSVGIGQISSEVPQNLSASRPQDRQFILSSKKLLLSDSGFYLCAWTPGYLGNTIYFGEGSWLTVV.

This CDR3 reads CASSPRDFGEQYF. CDR3 coding DNA: TGCGCCAGCAGCCCCAGGGATTTCGGAGAGCAGTACTTC. The chain is built from TRBV5-1 and TRBJ2-7; D is perhaps TRBD1 (5 bases). Trimming removed 4 bases from V and 7 bases from J, with 15 bases in between. The CDR3 totals 13 residues. CDR1 is SGHRS, CDR2 YFSETQ, per germline.

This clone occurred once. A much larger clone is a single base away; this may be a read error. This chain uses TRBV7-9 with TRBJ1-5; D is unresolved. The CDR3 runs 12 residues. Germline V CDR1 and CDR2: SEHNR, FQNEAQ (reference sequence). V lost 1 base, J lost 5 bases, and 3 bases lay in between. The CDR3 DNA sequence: TGTGCCAGCAGCTTAGTGGATCAGCCCCAGCATTTT. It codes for CASSLVDQPQHF.

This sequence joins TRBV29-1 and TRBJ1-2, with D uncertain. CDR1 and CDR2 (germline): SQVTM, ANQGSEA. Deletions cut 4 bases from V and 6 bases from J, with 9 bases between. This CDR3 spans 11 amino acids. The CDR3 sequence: CSVAVSDGYTF. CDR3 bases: TGCAGCGTTGCAGTTAGTGATGGCTACACCTTC.